Below are 27 T cell receptor beta chains sequenced from a single sample in a study of human T cells and chemical hapten exposure. A single record per CDR3 protein comes from TCRdb applying MiXCR to the RACE reads. The sample lists 100,000 or so distinct CDR3 sequences; less than 35% were seen once. Time point meaning: patch test 3, about 24 weeks after DPC sensitization. Treatment of the sample: therapeutic diphenylcyclopropenone sensitization with weekly scalp DPC. Material: whole blood, obtained in connection with sensitization to the hapten diphenylcyclopropenone (DPC). The receptors here all came from a man aged 35-49 years with alopecia areata. Some clones in this sample may be carry-over from other donors' samples.

V and J are TRBV9 and TRBJ1-3; D is undetermined. Trimming stripped 4 bases from V and 4 bases from J, with 18 bases between. Germline V gene lookup returns CDR1 SGDLS and CDR2 YYNGEE. CDR3 length: 16 residues. The CDR3 DNA follows: TGTGCCAGCAGCTCTTCTGGAAGCCTTTGGGGAAACACCATATATTTT. It translates to CASSSSGSLWGNTIYF.

This chain uses TRBV20-1 with TRBJ2-6; D assignment may be TRBD1 or TRBD2 (7 bases each). Germline V lookup: CDR1 DFQATT, CDR2 SNEGSKA (reference sequence). CDR3 size: 17 residues. The V gene lost 6 bases and the J gene lost 0 bases, with 18 bases spanning the gap. The CDR3 nucleotides read TGCAGTGCCTGGCGGGGGACAGACTCCTCTGGGGCCAACGTCCTGACTTTC. Protein product: CSAWRGTDSSGANVLTF.

The chain joins TRBV7-2 to TRBJ2-2; the D is unclear. This CDR3 has 16 amino acids. With 5 bases removed from V and 2 bases from J, the gap between germline ends came to 15 bases. Germline lookup yields CDR1 SGHTA and CDR2 FQGNSA. For the CDR3, the DNA is TGTGCCAGCAGCGCCCTTTCGCGGCTCAACACCGGGGAGCTGTTTTTT. Protein product: CASSALSRLNTGELFF.

This clonotype was recorded once. The chain combines TRBV18 with TRBJ2-3; D is unresolved. The germline V gene encodes CDR1 KGHSH and CDR2 LQKENI. Trimming left V 3 bases short and J 4 bases short, with 5 bases between. This CDR3 has 12 amino acids. The CDR3 DNA is TGTGCCAGCTCACCCTTCGCAGATACGCAGTATTTT. Translated: CASSPFADTQYF.

Only a few counts were recorded for this clonotype. The CDR3 spells CASSLSGISGANVLTF. CDR3 coding DNA: TGTGCCAGCAGCTTATCAGGGATCTCTGGGGCCAACGTCCTGACTTTC. The gene calls are TRBV7-8 and TRBJ2-6; perhaps TRBD1 as D (5 bases). This CDR3 comprises 16 residues. CDR1 is SGHVS and CDR2 is FQNEAQ in the germline V gene. Trimming took off 2 bases at V and 0 bases at J, with 8 bases between the two ends.

This clonotype was counted a few times. In DNA, the CDR3 is TGCAGCGTTCGAGGCAGGATCACAGATACGCAGTATTTT. Encoded protein: CSVRGRITDTQYF. The chain joins TRBV29-1 to TRBJ2-3; D is unclear. The germline gives CDR1 SQVTM, CDR2 ANQGSEA. The CDR3 is made up of 13 amino acids. The V end was cut by 5 bases, the J end by 2 bases, with 11 bases between.

Comments on this clonotype: At one end the junction does not follow the germline gene, possibly because of a read error. The rearrangement uses TRBV6-5 and TRBJ2-6, with D possibly TRBD2 on 5 matching bases. The CDR3 spans 14 residues. CDR1 is MNHEY, CDR2 SVGAGI, per germline. CDR3 DNA sequence: TGTGCCAGCAATTACGGGGCTGGGGCCAACGTCCTGACTTTC. Protein: CASNYGAGANVLTF.

This clonotype has a handful of counts. The chain employs TRBV6-6 and TRBJ2-5; D gene ambiguous. This CDR3 comprises 14 residues. Germline V gene sequence: CDR1 MNHNY, CDR2 SVGAGI (reference sequence). V lost 5 bases and J 4 bases, leaving 14 bases between the germline ends. DNA of the CDR3: TGTGCCAGCAGTCTAACTCAGAGCCCAGAGACCCAGTACTTC. It encodes CASSLTQSPETQYF.

There are a few counts of this clonotype. This chain links TRBV20-1 with TRBJ2-1; D is possibly TRBD1 (5 bases). Germline V gene data show CDR1 as DFQATT and CDR2 as SNEGSKA (reference sequence). V gave up 2 bases and J gave up 0 bases, with 8 bases separating them. The CDR3 extends over 14 amino acids. The CDR3 nucleotides read TGCAGTGCTAGATCCGGACACTCCTACAATGAGCAGTTCTTC. Amino acids: CSARSGHSYNEQFF.

The table lists this clonotype with a few counts. J is TRBJ2-3 and V is TRBV29-1, with 7 bases fitting TRBD2. V was clipped by 7 bases and J by 0 bases; unmatched bases: 4. This CDR3 comprises 13 residues. The V gene's germline CDR1 is SQVTM and CDR2 ANQGSEA. DNA for the CDR3: TGCAGCGGTAATAGCGGGAGCACAGATACGCAGTATTTT. Amino acids: CSGNSGSTDTQYF.

This clonotype was found once. This chain links TRBV5-1 with TRBJ2-1, with 11 bases identical to TRBD2. The CDR3 contains 17 residues. Germline lookup yields CDR1 SGHRS and CDR2 YFSETQ. J lost 10 bases, V lost 4 bases, and 16 bases had no gene match. The CDR3, as DNA: TGCGCCAGCAGCGGTCGACTAGCGGGACCGGGAGGCAGGGAGCAGTTCTTC. Translated: CASSGRLAGPGGREQFF.

The rearrangement links TRBV27 to TRBJ2-5; either TRBD1 or TRBD2 may supply D (5 bases each). Germline V CDR1 and CDR2: MNHEY, SMNVEV (reference sequence). Trimming cost V 4 bases and J 7 bases, with 13 bases left between them. The CDR3 is 13 residues long. In nucleotides, the CDR3 is TGTGCCAGCAGTTCAGGGACCCTCCTGACCCAGTACTTC. Protein sequence: CASSSGTLLTQYF.

CDR3 amino acids: CASSATGGLDTQYF. The CDR3, as DNA: TGTGCCAGCAGTGCAACGGGAGGTCTAGATACGCAGTATTTT. V gene TRBV25-1 combines with J gene TRBJ2-3, with 7 bases aligning to TRBD2. Germline CDR1 reads MGHDK; CDR2 reads SYGVNS. Trimming at V came to 4 bases and at J to 5 bases, leaving 6 bases not matched to a gene. The CDR3 loop spans 14 amino acids.

The chain carries TRBV27 and TRBJ2-3; weak D call: TRBD1 (6 bases). Germline CDR1 MNHEY, CDR2 SMNVEV (reference sequence). The CDR3 is 13 amino acids. Deletions cut 6 bases from V and 5 bases from J, with 12 bases between. The CDR3 loop is CASRGTGRDTQYF. DNA of the CDR3: TGTGCCAGCAGGGGAACAGGGAGAGATACGCAGTATTTT.

The chain uses TRBV6-5 and TRBJ2-3; TRBD1 is a possible D gene (5 bases). Per the germline V gene, CDR1 is MNHEY and CDR2 is SVGAGI. This CDR3 spans 15 amino acids. V was shortened by 5 bases and J by 6 bases, with 18 bases between the two germline ends. As DNA, the CDR3 is TGTGCCAGCAGTATAGATAGCATCCCAGGGGATACGCAGTATTTT. This codes for CASSIDSIPGDTQYF.

This clonotype has more than one count but fewer than ten. The rearrangement uses TRBV24-1 and TRBJ2-3; 10 bases are shared with TRBD1. CDR1 KGHDR and CDR2 SFDVKD come from the germline V gene. V trimming: 7 bases; J trimming: 3 bases; junction bases outside the gene matches: 12. This CDR3 has 17 amino acids. The CDR3 loop reads CATSHGQGEGETDTQYF. Written as DNA, the CDR3 is TGTGCCACCAGCCACGGACAGGGGGAAGGGGAAACAGATACGCAGTATTTT.

This clonotype has just a few counts. J is TRBJ2-1 and V is TRBV20-1; D is possibly TRBD1 or TRBD2 (6 bases each). Trimming took 5 bases from V and 7 from J, leaving 15 bases between them. The CDR3 has 13 amino acids. CDR1 DFQATT and CDR2 SNEGSKA come from the germline V gene (reference sequence). CDR3 residues: CSAGGLVMNEQFF. In DNA, the CDR3 is TGCAGTGCTGGGGGGCTAGTTATGAATGAGCAGTTCTTC.

There are a few counts of this clonotype. Written as DNA, the CDR3 is TGTGCCAGCAGCTTAGTCGGTCAGGGAGACTACAATGAGCAGTTCTTC. It is translated as CASSLVGQGDYNEQFF. This chain links TRBV11-1 with TRBJ2-1, with D perhaps assigned TRBD1 or TRBD2 (5 bases each). CDR1 and CDR2 from the germline V gene are SGHAT and FQDESV (reference sequence). Deletions cut 1 base from V and 3 bases from J, with 13 bases between. CDR3 length: 16 residues.

This clonotype was seen once. The J gene is TRBJ2-3, the V gene TRBV29-1; D remains ambiguous. The germline gives CDR1 SQVTM, CDR2 ANQGSEA. Trimming took off 0 bases at V and 4 bases at J, with 5 bases between the two ends. CDR3 length: 12 amino acids. CDR3 sequence: CSVEDGADTQYF. The DNA of the CDR3 is TGCAGCGTTGAAGATGGGGCAGATACGCAGTATTTT.

The chain uses TRBV18 and TRBJ2-7; a possible D gene is TRBD1 (6 bases). V lost 3 bases to trimming and J lost 2 bases, with 11 bases between them. CDR3 size: 14 residues. Germline assignment: CDR1 KGHSH and CDR2 LQKENI. CDR3 nucleotide sequence: TGTGCCAGCTCACCTCGGACAGTCCCCTACGAGCAGTACGTC. It is translated as CASSPRTVPYEQYV.

V gene TRBV6-6 combines with J gene TRBJ1-5, with unresolved D. V lost 5 bases and J 5 bases, leaving 13 bases between the germline ends. The CDR3 loop spans 14 amino acids. Germline values: CDR1 MNHNY, CDR2 SVGAGI (reference sequence). The CDR3, as DNA: TGTGCCAGCAGTCGCTCTTTGAGGGATCAGCCCCAGCATTTT. Its translation is CASSRSLRDQPQHF.

This clonotype was observed a single time. The CDR3 protein is CASSWGQQETQYF. DNA for the CDR3: TGTGCCAGCAGCTGGGGACAGCAAGAGACCCAGTACTTC. This sequence joins TRBV11-1 and TRBJ2-5, with TRBD1 identical over 7 bases. The CDR3 runs 13 residues. Per germline, CDR1 SGHAT and CDR2 FQDESV (reference sequence). V was clipped by 4 bases and J by 2 bases; unmatched bases: 1.

This clonotype occurred a few times. The chain joins TRBV2 to TRBJ2-2, with D possibly TRBD1 on 6 matching bases. V shed 8 bases and J shed 3 bases, with 13 bases lying between them. This CDR3 region has 14 residues. Germline V gene data show CDR1 as SNHLY and CDR2 as FYNNEI. CDR3 sequence: CASLQGTYTGELFF. The CDR3 DNA reads TGTGCCAGCTTGCAGGGGACCTACACCGGGGAGCTGTTTTTT.

This clonotype was found a few times. The chain is built from TRBV2 and TRBJ2-5, with 7 positions matching TRBD2. CDR3 length: 12 residues. Germline V CDR1 and CDR2: SNHLY, FYNNEI. V lost 7 bases, J lost 9 bases, and 8 bases stayed unmatched. In DNA, the CDR3 is TGTGCCAGCACGGGGCGGGAGTGGTCCCAGTACTTC. Its translation: CASTGREWSQYF.

The rearrangement uses TRBV25-1 and TRBJ2-2, with unresolved D. This CDR3 contains 14 residues. Germline loops: CDR1 MGHDK, CDR2 SYGVNS. V was shortened by 5 bases and J by 3 bases, with 10 bases between the two germline ends. The CDR3 reads CASSSHLYTGELFF. Written as DNA, the CDR3 is TGTGCCAGCAGTTCCCACTTATACACCGGGGAGCTGTTTTTT.

This clonotype was observed a handful of times. The chain combines TRBV5-6 with TRBJ1-2; 7 bases are shared with TRBD1. The trim removed 2 bases at V and 3 bases at J, leaving 7 bases unmatched. This CDR3 region has 15 residues. Germline V gene lookup returns CDR1 SGHDT and CDR2 YYEEEE. CDR3 in amino acids: CASSLVTGADYGYTF. The CDR3 region has the DNA TGTGCCAGCAGCTTAGTTACAGGGGCGGACTATGGCTACACCTTC.

The chain is built from TRBV29-1 and TRBJ2-3; TRBD1 matches at 9 bases. Germline V gene data show CDR1 as SQVTM and CDR2 as ANQGSEA. The V and J ends lost 4 bases and 0 bases, in that order; junction bases with no gene match: 5. The CDR3 is 15 amino acids. CDR3 residues: CSVVGTGLSTDTQYF. As DNA, the CDR3 is TGCAGCGTTGTAGGGACAGGGTTAAGCACAGATACGCAGTATTTT.